The T cell receptor (beta chain) described here comes from a study of T cell changes during pregnancy in multiple sclerosis. Produced via immunoSEQ multiplex PCR; TCRdb's table is partial and in-frame only. The sample has tens of thousands of clones; roughly 92% are singletons. V gave up 4 bases and J gave up 0 bases, with 4 bases separating them. CDR1 LNHDA and CDR2 SQIVND come from the germline V gene (reference sequence). The CDR3 runs 13 residues. The clonotype was recovered from a female donor in good health, enrolled as a control in a pregnancy study. This specimen consisted of peripheral blood, obtained in the first trimester of pregnancy. The V gene is TRBV19, the J gene TRBJ1-3; no clear D gene. The CDR3 DNA is TGTGCCAGTAGTAAGCTCTCTGGAAACACCATATATTTT. It translates to CASSKLSGNTIYF.